The subject of this entry is one T cell receptor beta chain. The table lists this clone with a few counts. Its antigen has not been determined. Base quality data are lacking; no much larger clone is found one base away. The cohort was made up of 500 to 850 healthy bone marrow donors. At the time of sampling, all cohort members were nominally healthy, though unrecorded immune exposures were likely present. The donor was CMV seronegative and was included in the group of 352 seronegative cohort members. A peripheral blood sample was collected from each donor, and TCR beta sequencing was performed on peripheral blood mononuclear cells. Genomic DNA extraction from the blood cell samples was performed with the Qiagen DNeasy Blood Extraction Kit. This sample stems from a study of cytomegalovirus exposure and HLA in healthy donors (dated by TCRdb to 2017 to 2019). Notes on the research overall: An earlier analysis of approximately 550 of the donors reported 250 to 300 Gb of sequence data and 117 million unique TCR beta sequences from 190 million or so T cells. Genome-wide SNP genotypes for about 55% of the roughly 670 donors were used in a later genetic analysis, which treated that subset as a discovery cohort. Roughly five DR-DQ haplotypes were handled as single units for association and clustering, since linkage in the cohort was strong. HLA typing covered class I and class II loci at four-digit resolution. Donor age, sex, ethnicity and CMV serostatus were compiled alongside the repertoire data. The aim of the study was to test whether cataloging public T cell receptors could identify signatures of past pathogen exposure. Among some 410 genotyped donors of the cohort, an average of approximately 250,000 unique TCR beta nucleotide sequences were sequenced per donor, about a sixth of them non-productive. The number of typed donors differed by locus: roughly 629-640 for A, B, C, DRB1 and DQB1; approximately 540 for DQA1; over 600 for DPA1; and around 490 for DPB1. To predict cytomegalovirus infection status, the study combined high-throughput TCR immunosequencing, statistical association of individual TCRs with disease status, and machine learning. About 280 gigabases of sequencing data and approximately 91 million unique TCR sequences made up an early release that covered several hundred HLA-typed donors. A separate validation cohort of over 95 different subjects was used in addition to the roughly 640-subject first cohort. Of the approximately 400 genotyped donors, 81% fell in the genetic ancestry cluster associated with self-reported Caucasian donors. To decide whether each TCR beta V gene segment behaved as functional or pseudogenic, an earlier analysis of some 600 of the donors relied on high-throughput TCR beta sequencing. The study used immunosequencing to profile the T cell repertoires of under 700 subjects and linked those repertoires to cytomegalovirus serostatus. In the later analysis, no new phenotypic data were used to find candidate immune exposures; instead, reliance was placed on TCR beta sequences and their occurrence across donors. Every repertoire in the discovery cohort had been generated on one and the same sequencing platform. A later analysis re-examined previously published TCR beta repertoires from more than 600 donors and added high-resolution HLA genotyping to investigate patterns of TCR occurrence. Study-level results and caveats: Because the 87-base-pair reads could not distinguish some IMGT-functional V segments, including TRBV6-2 and TRBV6-3, those segments were excluded. In a later analysis, most CMV-associated TCR beta chains were found to appear HLA-restricted, with HLA associations seemingly driven largely by CMV exposure. For the cohort, immune exposure information was limited to CMV serostatus. Assigning TCR associations to individual alleles was difficult when HLA alleles, especially DR and DQ, strongly co-occurred. A further reported finding was that TCR beta sequences accurately predicted the HLA-A and HLA-B alleles for most subjects in the first cohort. In a later analysis, the rate of TCR association differed among HLA loci, with DRB1 alleles having the most associated TCRs and HLA-C alleles having the fewest. In a later analysis, several top co-occurrence clusters were reported to appear linked to parvovirus B19, influenza, CMV and Epstein-Barr virus. The study gave a list of some 150 TCR beta chains associated with cytomegalovirus. HLA typing was unavailable for some donors at each locus, so association tests used only the typed subset. Because counts were too low, more than 15 rarely observed V segments, including chromosome 9 orphons, were left out of the earlier analysis of a few hundred of the donors. In this cohort, only TCR beta chains were sequenced, and detectable features were limited by the absence of alpha or paired-chain data. Sequencing depth was assumed to be roughly uniform across donors in the presence/absence analyses, though that assumption may not hold. Three of the identified cytomegalovirus-associated TCR beta chains were confirmed in vitro to be specific for cytomegalovirus antigens. In an earlier analysis of over 550 of the donors, most TCR beta V segments were observed in productive rearrangements about 87% or about 30% of the time, broadly matching IMGT annotations. The authors suggested that the approach could potentially be generalized to other disease states and immunological phenotypes. Correlated functional status among segregating V segments might reflect linkage disequilibrium, but an unknown experimental factor could not be ruled out. A later genetic analysis reported fewer N-insertions in productive TCRs among donors in an Asian-associated ancestry cluster than the roughly 720-donor mean. A later genetic analysis associated a missense DCLRE1C variant with V-gene and J-gene trimming of TCR beta chains, and an independent cohort replicated the association. In both the original and validation cohorts, the classifier was reported to diagnose cytomegalovirus status with high specificity and sensitivity. Compared with equally common non-associated chains, HLA-associated TCR beta chains in a later analysis were more clonally expanded and had lower generation probabilities. Most TCR sequences were seen in very few donors, while some public TCRs were found in many individuals. A cluster of highly shared sequence variants was judged likely to represent a technical artifact of the sequencing pipeline. Specific HLA alleles were associated with roughly 17,000 TCR beta sequences at a false discovery rate of 0.05 in a later analysis.

Library method: the immunoSEQ multiplex PCR assay. For the multiplex PCR, a mixture combining 60 forward primers for TCR Vbeta segments and 13 reverse primers for TCR Jbeta segments was used. The CDR3 region of rearranged TCR beta genes was amplified from genomic DNA with a multiplex PCR assay. The Illumina HiSeq System was used to sequence the amplified TCR beta libraries as 87-base-pair reads. In the authors' own workflow: A later analysis tallied around 82 million unique TCR beta chains across the roughly 610 repertoires, and about 10 million of those chains were shared by two or more donors. Raw reads were error-corrected and collapsed into unique sequences with a nearest-neighbor algorithm that merged closely related sequences to remove PCR and sequencing errors. To assign V, D and J gene segments, CDR3 sequences were aligned to IMGT reference sequences. For a sequence to be retained, a match of at least six nucleotides to both a V gene segment and a J gene segment was required. Rearrangements were called productive when the CDR3 lacked stop codons and stayed in frame with V and J; all others were non-productive. Following IMGT convention, CDR3 was defined as the stretch from the second conserved V-encoded cysteine up to the conserved J-encoded phenylalanine. Sequences without an unambiguous match to a single V gene segment were excluded from the earlier analysis of almost 600 of the donors. In an earlier analysis of roughly 500 of the donors, V segments were called functional above 56.7% productive rearrangements and were called segregating when the between-donor standard deviation exceeded 5%. A statistical classification framework was built for diagnosing cytomegalovirus status from the catalog of TCR beta chain sequences. A later analysis assigned V and J genes by comparing TCR nucleotide sequences with IMGT/GENE-DB human TR gene sequences. In a later analysis, CDR3 sequences and most-parsimonious VDJ recombination scenarios were assigned using the TCRdist pipeline. In a later analysis, each TCR beta chain was defined by its CDR3 amino acid sequence together with its V-gene family, and reads lacking a unique V-gene family were excluded. A later analysis removed 500 to 650 highly shared, low-generation-probability nucleotide sequences to deal with suspected cross-contamination and a sequencing artifact. A later analysis calculated a clonal expansion index for each public chain from normalized within-repertoire ranks of inferred template counts. Generation probabilities in a later analysis came from a VDJ recombination model fitted to out-of-frame rearrangements, and those results were checked against IGoR. A later analysis scored TCR-TCR, TCR-HLA and TCR-CMV co-occurrence with hypergeometric tests, applying a repertoire-size bias correction to TCR pairs. In a later analysis, false discovery rates were estimated by permuting HLA or CMV assignments 20 times. In a later analysis, co-occurring TCRs were grouped using DBSCAN, with TCRdist sequence similarity added in when clustering inside HLA-allele-positive subsets. Co-occurrence clustering excluded repertoires with fewer than 30,000 or more than 120,000 public chains, plus five with anomalous nucleotide sharing. The table comes from immuneACCESS by way of TCRdb, which keeps in-frame sequences with V and J called. Part of the clones is missing from these tables; in studies checked, under half for an unresolved V gene and the rest for unknown reasons. The V and J calls and clone size were taken over from that table, and D and trimming were inferred from the DNA. The sample table contains 100,000 to 130,000 clones; only one count was recorded for around 77% of them. The ten top clones hold 4% to 5% of the sample.

Based on the germline V gene, the CDR1 and CDR2 sequences are SNHLY and FYNNEI. The germline V end is reduced by 0 bases and the J end by 2 bases; junction bases left unmatched: 3. The CDR3 holds 16 amino acids from the cysteine to the phenylalanine. The DNA shown is the 48-base CDR3, in frame from base 1. Recombination connected TRBV2 to TRBJ2-5, and TRBD2 aligns with 10 junction nucleotides. This clonotype was obtained from a male donor in good health and CMV-seronegative. Specimen: PBMCs. The sequenced DNA: TGTGCCAGCAGTGAAGCGCTAGCGGGAGTTCAAGAGACCCAGTACTTC. The resulting protein is CASSEALAGVQETQYF.